This T cell receptor (beta chain) was identified in a study of CD8 T cells in Susac syndrome. This clonotype was seen just once. An input of roughly 0.5 to 1 ug of RNA was subjected to reverse transcription using random hexamers. TCRdb redid the calling of the immunoSEQ multiplex PCR reads with MiXCR, one entry per CDR3 protein. The sample includes over 300,000 distinct CDR3 sequences, 92% of them seen just once. Trimming removed 5 bases at V and 2 bases at J, with 13 bases between. The CDR3 loop spans 16 amino acids. CDR1 is SGHTA, CDR2 FQGTGA, per germline. The chain is built from TRBV7-3 and TRBJ2-6; TRBD2 is a possible D gene (6 bases). Sequenced material: CD4+ T cells from PBMCs. The clonotype comes from a human donor with multiple sclerosis. DNA for the CDR3: TGTGCCAGCAGCCGACTTGCGGGGACTGGGGCCAACGTCCTGACTTTC. It codes for CASSRLAGTGANVLTF.